The following is a TCR beta chain sequence with its context. What it binds is not known. The read comes to an end 3 residues before the CDR3 does, leaving the germline J gene to fill in the end. The sample comes from a study of T cells in women clearing cervical HPV infection. As for the study in general: Case blood drawn at lesion detection; control blood after infection cleared. Study findings and constraints: Combining TCR richness with V gene abundances gave approximately 0.8 AUC.

The CDR3 has 14 residues. V was cut by 2 bases and J by 2 bases, with 9 bases left in between. The germline V gene encodes CDR1 KGHSH and CDR2 LQKENI. This table comes from immunoSEQ multiplex PCR, and its TCRdb copy is limited to in-frame clones, with some not included. This listing includes 30,000 to 40,000 clones. What was sequenced was blood buffy coat. The TCR comes from a woman aged 18-70 years with a cervical HPV16 infection that either progressed to CIN3+ or cleared (not recorded which). The chain carries TRBV18 and TRBJ1-1; D unclear. The part of the CDR3 DNA that was read is TGTGCCAGCTCACCAACACAGATTAACACTGAA. As protein: CASSPTQINTE. The CDR3 in its entirety is CASSPTQINTEAFF. The variable domain in full, completed from reference TRBV18 and TRBJ1-1, reads NAGVMQNPRHLVRRRGQEARLRCSPMKGHSHVYWYRQLPEEGLKFMVYLQKENIIDESGMPKERFSAEFPKEGPSILRIQQVVRGDSAAYFCASSPTQINTEAFFGQGTRLTVV.